Detailed here is one T cell receptor beta chain. Its specificity is unknown. Trimming removed 5 bases from V and 4 bases from J; junction bases left unmatched: 2. Germline V CDR1 and CDR2: GTSNPN, SVGIG (reference sequence). CDR3 size: 12 residues. The data were obtained in a study of CD8+ T cells in alopecia areata. Once RNA had been extracted, it was reverse transcribed into cDNA to act as the sequencing template. The data were produced by immunoSEQ multiplex PCR, yet TCRdb's version contains in-frame clones alone and is incomplete. The data hold some 200,000 clones, with 50% to 60% observed a single time. Findings of the study overall: Having just one nonresponder leaves the connection between baseline CD8+ expansion and response unresolved. Scalp data also include sequences from resident alphabeta T cells of normal skin.

Treatment here: oral pan-JAK inhibitor, 5-10 mg twice daily. The TCR comes from a human donor with alopecia areata. The chain is built from TRBV30 and TRBJ2-1, with 7 positions matching TRBD1. The specimen was CD4+ T cells sorted from blood, collected at week 4, from a patient treated with tofacitinib. This CDR3 reads CAWGQVYNEQFF. CDR3 coding DNA: TGTGCCTGGGGACAGGTTTACAATGAGCAGTTCTTC.